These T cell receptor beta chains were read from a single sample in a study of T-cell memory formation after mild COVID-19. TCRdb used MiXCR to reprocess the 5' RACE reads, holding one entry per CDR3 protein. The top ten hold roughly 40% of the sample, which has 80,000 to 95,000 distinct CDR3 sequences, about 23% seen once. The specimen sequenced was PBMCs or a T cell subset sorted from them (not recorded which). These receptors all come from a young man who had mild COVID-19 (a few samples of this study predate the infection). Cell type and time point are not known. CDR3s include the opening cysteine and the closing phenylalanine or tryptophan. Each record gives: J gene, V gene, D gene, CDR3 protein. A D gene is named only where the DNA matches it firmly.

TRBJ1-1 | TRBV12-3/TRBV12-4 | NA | CASGTSGTNTEAFF
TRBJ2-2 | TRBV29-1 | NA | CSALARRQTGELFF
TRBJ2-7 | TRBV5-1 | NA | CASSPTAYEQYF
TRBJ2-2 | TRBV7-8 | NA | CASSRGGPLTGELFF
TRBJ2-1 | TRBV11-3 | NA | CASSPSRGNEQFF
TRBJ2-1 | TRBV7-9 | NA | CASSRTGPRNEQFF
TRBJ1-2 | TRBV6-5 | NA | CASSYSAGAVYGYTF
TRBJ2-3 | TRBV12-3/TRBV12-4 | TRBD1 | CASRPTGVVADTQYF
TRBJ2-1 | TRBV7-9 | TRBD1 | CASSLKNRDRDNEQFF
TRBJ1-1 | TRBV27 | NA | CASSLKGVTEAFF
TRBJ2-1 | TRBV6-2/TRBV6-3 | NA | CASSYSGGDNEQFF
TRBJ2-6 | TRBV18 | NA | CASSPPAQYVSGANVLTF
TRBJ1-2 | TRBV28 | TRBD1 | CASSPFKGALDYGYTF
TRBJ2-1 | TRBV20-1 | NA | CSARDPSTAGWAYNEQFF
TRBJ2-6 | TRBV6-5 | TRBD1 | CASSYRRQGRRAGANVLTF
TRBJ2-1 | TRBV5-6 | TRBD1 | CASSPRQGLGYEQFF
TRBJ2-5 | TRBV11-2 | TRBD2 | CASSFSSGGQETQYF
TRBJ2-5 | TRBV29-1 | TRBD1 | CSVDPGTDQETQYF
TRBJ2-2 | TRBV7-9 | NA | CASSLARSNTGELFF
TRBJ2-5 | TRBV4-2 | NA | CASSHAIGSQETQYF
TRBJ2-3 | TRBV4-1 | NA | CASSQAGRSTDTQYF